The 22 T cell receptor beta chains reported below all come from one sample, sequenced in a study of T cell responses to AZD1222 COVID-19 vaccine. Generated by immunoSEQ multiplex PCR, the TCRdb table keeps only in-frame clones and is missing some. This sample has 150,000 to 200,000 clones, with 85% to 95% found just once. The sample here was peripheral blood, taken on day 0 of AZD1222 vaccination. The receptor source for this set is an adult in good health.

J is TRBJ1-5 and V is TRBV15, with 7 nucleotides matching TRBD1. Germline V gives CDR1 LNHNV, CDR2 YYDKDF (reference sequence). V lost 3 bases and J lost 6; bases outside the gene matches: 5. This CDR3 spans 14 amino acids. The CDR3 DNA reads TGTGCCACCAGCAGCTCGTGGACAGGTCAGCCCCAGCATTTT. Its protein product is CATSSSWTGQPQHF. The entire variable domain, with the rest obtained from reference TRBV15 and TRBJ1-5, is as follows: DAMVIQNPRYQVTQFGKPVTLSCSQTLNHNVMYWYQQKSSQAPKLLFHYYDKDFNNEADTPDNFQSRRPNTSFCFLDIRSPGLGDTAMYLCATSSSWTGQPQHFGDGTRLSIL.

Notes on this clone: Other DNA sequences in the same sample also yield this CDR3. The rearrangement links TRBV5-4 to TRBJ2-3; D ambiguous. Germline V gene lookup returns CDR1 SGHNT and CDR2 YYREEE (reference sequence). V dropped 2 bases and J dropped 1 base, with 5 bases sitting between them. CDR3 size: 13 residues. For the CDR3, the DNA is TGTGCCAGCAGCTTAGTGGGCACAGATACGCAGTATTTT. Residues: CASSLVGTDTQYF.

This clone showed up just once. The chain links TRBV7-2 to TRBJ2-5, with D uncertain. Germline CDR1 SGHTA, CDR2 FQGNSA. The V end lost 3 bases, the J end lost 0 bases, and 5 bases lay between the germline ends. The CDR3 has 13 residues. CDR3 protein: CASSFTDQETQYF. CDR3 DNA: TGTGCCAGCAGCTTTACAGACCAAGAGACCCAGTACTTC.

This clone is a singleton in its sample. The gene calls are TRBV3-1 (or the pseudogene TRBV3-2) and TRBJ1-2; 7 bases line up with TRBD1. The V segment lost 6 bases and the J segment 6 bases; nucleotides outside the gene matches: 7. The CDR3 totals 13 residues. Germline loops: CDR1 LGHDT, CDR2 YNNKEL (reference sequence). In DNA, the CDR3 is TGTGCCAGCAGTCCGGACAGGTCGAATGGCTACACCTTC. This encodes CASSPDRSNGYTF.

The J gene is TRBJ2-1, the V gene TRBV29-1; 10 bases are a match to TRBD2. There are 16 residues in the CDR3. J gave up 2 bases and V 0 bases, and 4 bases lay outside the gene matches. CDR1 is SQVTM, CDR2 ANQGSEA, per germline. Here the CDR3 DNA reads TGCAGCGTTGAAGACCGAAGCGGGAGGGCCTACAATGAGCAGTTCTTC. Its translation is CSVEDRSGRAYNEQFF.

The chain recombines TRBV11-2 with TRBJ1-1; unclear D gene. Germline CDR1 and CDR2: SGHAT and FQNNGV. The V gene lost 1 base and the J gene lost 2 bases, with 8 bases spanning the gap. The CDR3 contains 14 residues. CDR3 nucleotides: TGTGCCAGCAGCTTAGGTCAGGTAAACACTGAAGCTTTCTTT. The encoded protein is CASSLGQVNTEAFF.

CDR3 amino acids: CASSEGVLEPTNTEAFF. Written as DNA, the CDR3 is TGCGCCAGCAGTGAGGGGGTTCTTGAGCCAACGAACACTGAAGCTTTCTTT. The chain couples TRBV10-1 to TRBJ1-1; D call uncertain. This CDR3 contains 17 residues. V was pared by 2 bases and J by 1 base, with 17 bases between. Per the germline V gene, CDR1 is WNHNN and CDR2 is SYGVQD (reference sequence).

The gene calls are TRBV24-1 and TRBJ2-5, with TRBD2 as a possible D gene (6 bases). V was clipped by 4 bases and J by 5 bases, with 13 bases between them. In germline, CDR1 is KGHDR, CDR2 SFDVKD. CDR3 length: 14 amino acids. The CDR3: CATSDPARGETQYF. In nucleotides, the CDR3 is TGTGCCACCAGTGACCCCGCTCGGGGGGAGACCCAGTACTTC.

This clone was observed once. The chain has TRBV5-8 and TRBJ1-1, with a possible D match to TRBD1 (6 bases). The CDR3 contains 12 residues. V was shortened by 7 bases and J by 1 base, with 8 bases between the two germline ends. CDR1 and CDR2 from the germline V gene are SGHTS and YDEGEE. The CDR3 loop is CASSGQNTEAFF. The CDR3 nucleotides are TGTGCCAGCTCGGGACAGAACACTGAAGCTTTCTTT.

This chain joins TRBV5-1 and TRBJ1-5; D is undetermined. Trimming removed 0 bases from V and 0 bases from J, with 10 bases in between. Germline-derived CDR1 and CDR2 are SGHRS and YFSETQ. The length of the CDR3 is 16 residues. The CDR3 DNA follows: TGCGCCAGCAGCTTGGGAGGTTCCGATAGCAATCAGCCCCAGCATTTT. It codes for CASSLGGSDSNQPQHF.

The chain has TRBV5-5 and TRBJ2-7; either TRBD1 or TRBD2 may supply D (5 bases each). The V end lost 4 bases, the J end lost 0 bases, and 11 bases lay between the germline ends. Germline V gene data show CDR1 as SGHKS and CDR2 as YYEKEE (reference sequence). The CDR3 length is 14 residues. This chain's CDR3 is CASSGTGTSYEQYF. The CDR3 DNA sequence: TGTGCCAGCAGCGGAACTGGGACCTCCTACGAGCAGTACTTC.

The chain uses TRBV28 and TRBJ1-2; D call uncertain. V lost 4 bases and J lost 1, with 16 bases in between. Germline V gene data show CDR1 as MDHEN and CDR2 as SYDVKM. This CDR3 is 16 amino acids long. The CDR3 protein is CASSSEYRTVNYGYTF. The CDR3 DNA reads TGTGCCAGCAGTTCAGAATATCGGACGGTTAACTATGGCTACACCTTC.

The J gene is TRBJ2-7, the V gene TRBV2; no clear D. Per germline, CDR1 SNHLY and CDR2 FYNNEI. The V end lost 10 bases, the J end lost 2 bases, and 18 bases lay between the germline ends. The CDR3 sequence is 14 residues long. CDR3 amino acids: CAIISDLIPYEQYF. Here the CDR3 DNA reads TGTGCCATCATCTCGGACCTGATCCCCTACGAGCAGTACTTC.

CDR3 in DNA: TGTGCCACCAGGTCTCAGAACTATGGCTACACCTTC. Translating it yields CATRSQNYGYTF. The V gene is TRBV28, the J gene TRBJ1-2; D is unclear. Germline CDR1 is MDHEN and CDR2 is SYDVKM. The CDR3 is 12 residues long. V lost 10 bases and J lost 2, with 11 bases in between.

This chain joins TRBV6-5 and TRBJ2-1; TRBD1 or TRBD2 may be the D gene (6 bases each). V lost 2 bases to trimming and J lost 6 bases, with 11 bases between them. The CDR3 length is 14 residues. Germline CDR1 is MNHEY and CDR2 is SVGAGI. CDR3 loop: CASSYRGDFNEQFF. In DNA, the CDR3 is TGTGCCAGCAGTTACAGGGGGGACTTCAATGAGCAGTTCTTC.

This chain joins TRBV12-3 or TRBV12-4 and TRBJ2-2; the match to TRBD1 covers 7 bases. This CDR3 is 10 amino acids long. V shed 10 bases and J 12 bases; nucleotides not matched to a gene: 5. The CDR3 DNA is TGTGCCATCGGGACAGCGAAGCTGTTTTTT. Translation: CAIGTAKLFF.

This chain uses TRBV6-5 with TRBJ1-1, with no clear D. Trimming removed 5 bases at V and 7 bases at J, with 11 bases between. This CDR3 has 12 amino acids. Germline CDR1 is MNHEY and CDR2 is SVGAGI. DNA for the CDR3: TGTGCCAGCAGTCCTGGGCGGAGTGAAGCTTTCTTT. Its protein product is CASSPGRSEAFF.

The chain couples TRBV28 to TRBJ1-5, with 8 nucleotides matching TRBD1. V shed 7 bases and J 1 base; nucleotides not matched to a gene: 6. This CDR3 is built from 15 residues. In germline, CDR1 is MDHEN, CDR2 SYDVKM. CDR3 amino acids: CASTSDRESNQPQHF. DNA for the CDR3: TGTGCCAGCACCTCGGACAGGGAAAGCAATCAGCCCCAGCATTTT.

The CDR3 reads CASSQRPDYGYTF. CDR3 nucleotides: TGTGCCAGCAGCCAAAGACCCGACTATGGCTACACCTTC. The genes are TRBV3-1 (or the pseudogene TRBV3-2) and TRBJ1-2; D gene ambiguous. The germline V and J ends were trimmed by 2 bases and 3 bases, with 7 bases remaining between them. Looked up from germline, CDR1 is LGHDT and CDR2 is YNNKEL (reference sequence). The CDR3 extends over 13 amino acids.

This chain uses TRBV19 with TRBJ1-1; 10 positions match TRBD1. The CDR3 runs to 15 residues. V lost 3 bases, J lost 5 bases, and 6 bases stayed unmatched. Germline CDR1 is LNHDA and CDR2 is SQIVND (reference sequence). This CDR3 is CASSMTGGARTEAFF. In DNA, the CDR3 is TGTGCCAGTAGTATGACAGGGGGCGCGAGAACTGAAGCTTTCTTT.

Only one count was recorded for this clone. This chain uses TRBV2 with TRBJ2-1; 8 bases line up with TRBD2. This CDR3 has 14 amino acids. CDR1 and CDR2 (germline): SNHLY, FYNNEI. The ends lost 4 bases at V and 7 bases at J; junction bases unmatched: 6. CDR3 sequence reads: CASSGRGARNEQFF. The DNA of the CDR3 is TGTGCCAGCAGTGGGCGGGGGGCCAGGAATGAGCAGTTCTTC.

The chain is built from TRBV6-5 and TRBJ2-5, with 10 nucleotides matching TRBD1. Trimming cost V 0 bases and J 5 bases; bases outside gene matches: 3. Germline lookup yields CDR1 MNHEY and CDR2 SVGAGI. The CDR3 spans 15 residues. In DNA, the CDR3 is TGTGCCAGCAGTTACTCGCGGGACAGGGGTGAGACCCAGTACTTC. It yields the protein CASSYSRDRGETQYF.